This T cell receptor beta chain was recorded in a study of blood T cell repertoires in COVID-19. Across the whole study: Both acute and convalescent COVID-19 samples were obtained from the United States, Italy and Spain. PBMCs, B-cell-depleted T cells, or T cells were the source of the cDNA or gDNA that made up the material.

CDR3 length: 16 residues. V was trimmed by 6 bases and J by 0 bases, leaving 18 bases between them. Germline V gene sequence: CDR1 SGHRS, CDR2 YFSETQ. As processed by the authors: Amplification from reference gene primers served as the basis for estimated nucleated cell counts. Measured with immunoSEQ multiplex PCR; TCRdb has only the in-frame clones, and not every one. D and trimming come from the DNA, and the V and J calls and clone size come from that table. The sample has a few hundred thousand clones, 85% seen once; the top ten hold around 4.1%. The source material was peripheral blood. V is TRBV5-1 and J is TRBJ2-5; weak D call: TRBD2 (7 bases). The receptor was derived from a woman aged 50 to 60 with active or convalescent COVID-19. CDR3: CASTWGGGGYQETQYF. The CDR3 DNA follows: TGCGCCAGCACTTGGGGAGGGGGAGGTTACCAAGAGACCCAGTACTTC.